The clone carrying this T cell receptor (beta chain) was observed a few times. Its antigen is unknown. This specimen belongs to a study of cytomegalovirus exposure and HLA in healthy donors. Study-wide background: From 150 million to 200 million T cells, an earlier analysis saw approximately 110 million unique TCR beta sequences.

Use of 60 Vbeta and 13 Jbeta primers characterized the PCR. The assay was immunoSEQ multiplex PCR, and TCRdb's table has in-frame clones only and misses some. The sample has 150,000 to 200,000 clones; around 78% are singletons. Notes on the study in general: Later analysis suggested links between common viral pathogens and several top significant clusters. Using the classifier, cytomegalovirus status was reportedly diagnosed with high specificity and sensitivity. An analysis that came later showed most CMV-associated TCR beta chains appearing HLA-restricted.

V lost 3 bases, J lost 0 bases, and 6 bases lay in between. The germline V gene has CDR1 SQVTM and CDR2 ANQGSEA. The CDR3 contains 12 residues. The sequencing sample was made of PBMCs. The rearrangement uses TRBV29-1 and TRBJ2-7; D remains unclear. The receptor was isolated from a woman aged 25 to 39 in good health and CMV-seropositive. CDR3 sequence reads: CSVEESSYEQYF. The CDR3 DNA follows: TGCAGCGTTGAGGAGAGCTCCTACGAGCAGTACTTC.